A single T cell receptor (beta chain) is shown here with its context. Its antigen remains unidentified. The table came from immunoSEQ multiplex PCR; TCRdb's copy has only in-frame clones and leaves some out. The sample yields under 40,000 clones, approximately 80% seen once. The sample is drawn from a study of a mutant IDH1 vaccine in newly diagnosed glioma. Study information: Earlier care involved radiotherapy, temozolomide, or both, and the majority received both.

Time point in this sample: week 35, safety follow-up. Vaccine doses each comprised 300 ug of mutant IDH1 20-mer peptide, with topical imiquimod. The receptor was isolated from a woman aged 40 to 50 with glioma. Source: PBMCs, taken from a glioma patient whose treatment included an IDH1 peptide vaccine.

CDR3 amino acids: CASSLAGTGGQDEQYF. For the CDR3, the DNA is TGCGCCAGCAGCCTAGCCGGGACAGGGGGCCAGGACGAGCAGTACTTC. The chain recombines TRBV5-1 with TRBJ2-7, with 12 bases identical to TRBD1. Germline CDR1 is SGHRS and CDR2 is YFSETQ. This CDR3 contains 16 residues. J lost 5 bases, V lost 4 bases, and 10 bases had no gene match. Filled out from reference TRBV5-1 and TRBJ2-7, the complete variable domain reads KAGVTQTPRYLIKTRGQQVTLSCSPISGHRSVSWYQQTPGQGLQFLFEYFSETQRNKGNFPGRFSGRQFSNSRSEMNVSTLELGDSALYLCASSLAGTGGQDEQYFGPGTRLTVT.